Described below is a single T cell receptor (beta chain) sequence and its context. Here immunoSEQ multiplex PCR was the method, and the copy in TCRdb shows in-frame clones only, minus some. Of about 980,000 clones listed, approximately 80% were seen once; the top ten hold 1.5%. From germline, CDR1 is MGHRA and CDR2 YSYEKL. V was trimmed by 2 bases and J by 5 bases, leaving 11 bases between them. This CDR3 contains 14 residues. The record originates from a study of shared clonotypes between healthy human individuals. CD45RA-negative memory and CD45RA+ naive subsets were split from the CD4+ cells. The material sequenced was memory CD4+ T cells sorted from blood. The subset: CD45RA-negative fraction. The V gene is TRBV4-1, the J gene TRBJ2-3; D is undetermined. The sequence came from a man aged 18 to 35 in good health. CDR3 sequence (DNA): TGCGCCAGCAGCCAAAGGACGCGTGAAGATACGCAGTATTTT. Translation: CASSQRTREDTQYF.